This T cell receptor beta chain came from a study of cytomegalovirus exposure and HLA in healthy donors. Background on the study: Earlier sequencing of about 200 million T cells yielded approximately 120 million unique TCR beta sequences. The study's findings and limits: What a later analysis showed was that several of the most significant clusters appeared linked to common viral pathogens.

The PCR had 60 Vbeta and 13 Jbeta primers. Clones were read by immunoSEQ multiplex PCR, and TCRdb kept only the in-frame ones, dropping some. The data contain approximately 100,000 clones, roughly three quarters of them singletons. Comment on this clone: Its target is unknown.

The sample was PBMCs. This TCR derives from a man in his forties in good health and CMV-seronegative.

The CDR3 DNA sequence: TGTGCCATCAGTGAGATCGGGGGGAACACTGAAGCTTTCTTT. As protein: CAISEIGGNTEAFF. The genes are TRBV10-3 and TRBJ1-1, with D perhaps matching TRBD1 (5 bases). Trimming pared 2 bases from V and 1 base from J, leaving 8 bases between. The germline V gene has CDR1 ENHRY and CDR2 SYGVKD. The CDR3 length is 14 residues.